The rows below give T cell receptor beta chains drawn from one sample of a study of beta chain features in type 1 diabetes. Profiling relied on immunoSEQ multiplex PCR, and the TCRdb table lists in-frame clones only, not all of them. The sample yields 350,000 to 450,000 clones, more than 11% seen once. Specimen: naive CD4+ T cells from blood. Source of these receptors: a man aged 30 to 39 in good health. The CDR3 runs from the conserved cysteine through the conserved F or W. Fields, in order: V gene, J gene, D gene, clone size, CDR3 DNA, CDR3 protein. The D gene is left open where the match is weak. Size values are once, few and many counts, or a class for expanded clones, and some rows have none.

>TRBV6-1|TRBJ1-4|.|few
TGTGCCAGCAGCCGACAGGCAGGGTCTGCTGAAAAACTGTTTTTT
CASSRQAGSAEKLFF
>TRBV9|TRBJ2-2|TRBD2|few
TGTGCCAGTTCCCTAGCGGCGAACACCGGGGAGCTGTTTTTT
CASSLAANTGELFF
>TRBV21-1|TRBJ2-5|.|few
TGTGCCAGCCCCCGGGCTTATTCGGGACAGGAGGTGTGTGACCAGTACTTC
CASPRAYSGQEVCDQYF
>TRBV6-5|TRBJ2-2|.|.
TGTGCCAGCAGTTACGCGGGATCGGGCACCGGGGAGCTGTTTTTT
CASSYAGSGTGELFF
>TRBV4-3|TRBJ1-2|.|few
TGCGCCAGCAGCCAAACCGCGCGGGATGGCTACACCTTC
CASSQTARDGYTF
>TRBV9|TRBJ2-3|.|.
TGTGCCAGCAGCGTAATCGGATCGCCGACAGATACGCAGTATTTT
CASSVIGSPTDTQYF
>TRBV4-3|TRBJ2-7|TRBD2|few
TGCGCCAGCAGCCAAGCACAACTAGCGGGATTCTACGAGCAGTACTTC
CASSQAQLAGFYEQYF
>TRBV14|TRBJ2-7|TRBD1|few
TGTGCCAGCAGCCCCGGGACAGGGTACTCCGAGCAGTACTTC
CASSPGTGYSEQYF
>TRBV4-1|TRBJ1-5|.|few
TGCGCCAGCAGCGCGAGAAGACAGGTTAGCAATCAGCCCCAGCATTTT
CASSARRQVSNQPQHF
>TRBV7-9|TRBJ1-3|.|.
TGTGCCAGCAGCTTAGATGGGAGGACCGGAAACACCATATATTTT
CASSLDGRTGNTIYF
>TRBV15|TRBJ1-2|.|.
TGTGCCACCAGCCCGGAGAGCGTTATCTATGGCTACACCTTC
CATSPESVIYGYTF
>TRBV5-1|TRBJ2-7|.|.
TGCGCCAGCACTCTTTTACAGGGAGGCTACGAGCAGTACTTC
CASTLLQGGYEQYF
>TRBV25-1|TRBJ1-2|.|few
TGTGCCAGCAGTGAAGGTGGAGGCGGGGCAAACTATGGCTACACCTTC
CASSEGGGGANYGYTF
>TRBV28|TRBJ1-2|TRBD1|few
TGTGCCAGCAGGCGGACAGGGGAGTATGGCTACACCTTC
CASRRTGEYGYTF
>TRBV27|TRBJ1-3|.|few
TGTGCCAGCAGTTTTTCGACTGGAAACACCATATATTTT
CASSFSTGNTIYF
>TRBV18|TRBJ2-1|.|.
TGTGCCAGCTCAAGGGACAATGAGCAGTTCTTC
CASSRDNEQFF
>TRBV5-4|TRBJ2-5|.|.
TGTGCCAGCAGCCGAGGGTCGAGCGGTCAAGAGACCCAGTACTTC
CASSRGSSGQETQYF
>TRBV29-1|TRBJ1-1|.|.
TGCAGTGGTAGGGACTGGGGACGGCCAAACACTGAAGCTTTCTTT
CSGRDWGRPNTEAFF
>TRBV23-1|TRBJ2-2|.|.
TGCGCCAGCAGCCCTCGAGTCGCTTTT
CASSPRVAF
>TRBV7-9|TRBJ1-1|.|.
TGTGCCAGCAGCCTACAAGGACTTATGAACACTGAAGCTTTCTTT
CASSLQGLMNTEAFF
>TRBV29-1|TRBJ1-5|.|.
TGCAGCGCAGCTTGGACGGTGGATGGGCCCCAGCATTTT
CSAAWTVDGPQHF
>TRBV7-9|TRBJ1-6|.|.
TGTGCCAGCAGCCCCGGGGCTGGGTCCTATAATTCACCCCTCCACTTT
CASSPGAGSYNSPLHF
>TRBV6-5|TRBJ2-2|.|few
TGTGCCACCCTTAGCCCGATCGGGGAGCTGTTTTTT
CATLSPIGELFF
>TRBV9|TRBJ2-2|TRBD1|.
TGTGCCAGCCGACAGGGGCCGAACACCGGGGAGCTGTTTTTT
CASRQGPNTGELFF
>TRBV6-5|TRBJ2-5|.|.
TGTGCCAGCAGATCTGAAGAGACCCAGTACTTC
CASRSEETQYF
>TRBV9|TRBJ2-7|TRBD2|.
TGTGCCAGCAGCCACCGGTCTAGCGGGGGGACCTACGAGCAGTACTTC
CASSHRSSGGTYEQYF
>TRBV7-3|TRBJ2-3|TRBD2|.
TGTGCCAGCAGCCTCCCTGGACTAGCGGGAGGGCGGGGCACAGATACGCAGTATTTT
CASSLPGLAGGRGTDTQYF
>TRBV11-2|TRBJ2-3|.|few
TGTGCCAGCAGCCCCCGGTGGAGCACAGATACGCAGTATTTT
CASSPRWSTDTQYF
>TRBV11-3|TRBJ2-4|.|many
TGTGCCAGCAGCAAGAGAGACATTCAGTACTTC
CASSKRDIQYF
>TRBV30|TRBJ2-2|TRBD2|few
TGTGCCTGGAGCCTCTACCCCGGGACTAGCGCTAAAGGCACCGGGGAGCTGTTTTTT
CAWSLYPGTSAKGTGELFF
>TRBV2|TRBJ2-7|.|few
TGTGCCAGCAGTGAACCCTACGAGCAGTACTTC
CASSEPYEQYF
>TRBV7-9|TRBJ2-5|TRBD2|.
TGTGCCAGCAGCTTAACGGGAGGATCCCAAGAGACCCAGTACTTC
CASSLTGGSQETQYF
>TRBV6-5|TRBJ2-3|TRBD1|few
TGTGCCAGCAGTTACAGCAGGGGGCAAGATACGCAGTATTTT
CASSYSRGQDTQYF
>TRBV6-1|TRBJ2-7|TRBD1|.
TGTGCCAGCAGTGAACAGGACAGGGTTTCCCACGAGCAGTACTTC
CASSEQDRVSHEQYF
>TRBV28|TRBJ2-5|TRBD2|few
TGTGCCAGCAGTTTGCTAGCGGTCCAAGAGACCCAGTACTTC
CASSLLAVQETQYF
>TRBV30|TRBJ2-1|TRBD2|few
TGTGCCTGGAGGCCCCGTGGGACTAGCGATGAGCAGTTCTTC
CAWRPRGTSDEQFF
>TRBV4-2|TRBJ1-1|.|few
TGTGCCAGCAGCCAAGATCTCGGGAACACTGAAGCTTTCTTT
CASSQDLGNTEAFF
>TRBV30|TRBJ2-3|.|.
TGTGCCTGGAGGAAGGGACACCGCAGCACAGATACGCAGTATTTT
CAWRKGHRSTDTQYF